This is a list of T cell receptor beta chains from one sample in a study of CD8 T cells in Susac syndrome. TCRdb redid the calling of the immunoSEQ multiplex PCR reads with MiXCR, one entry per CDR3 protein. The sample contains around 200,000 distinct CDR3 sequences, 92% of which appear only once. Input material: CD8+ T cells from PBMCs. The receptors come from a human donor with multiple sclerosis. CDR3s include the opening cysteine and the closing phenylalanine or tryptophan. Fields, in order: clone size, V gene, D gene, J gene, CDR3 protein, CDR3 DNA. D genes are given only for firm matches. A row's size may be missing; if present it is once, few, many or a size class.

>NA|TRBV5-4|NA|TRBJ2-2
CASVNHGELFF
TGTGCCAGCGTTAACCACGGGGAGCTGTTTTTT
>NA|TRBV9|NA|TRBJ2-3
CASSVESLGGSQYF
TGTGCCAGCAGCGTAGAATCATTAGGGGGTTCGCAGTATTTT
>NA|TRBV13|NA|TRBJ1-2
CASSSGTPDSYTF
TGTGCCAGCAGCTCGGGGACACCCGACAGCTACACCTTC
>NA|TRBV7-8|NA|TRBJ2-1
CASRGLAYNEQFF
TGTGCCAGCAGGGGTCTAGCCTACAATGAGCAGTTCTTC
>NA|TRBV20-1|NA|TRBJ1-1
CSARGGATDTEAFF
TGCAGTGCTAGAGGCGGAGCTACGGACACTGAAGCTTTCTTT
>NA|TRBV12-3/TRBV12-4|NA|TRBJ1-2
CASSQDRLYTF
TGTGCCAGCAGTCAAGACAGGCTCTACACCTTC
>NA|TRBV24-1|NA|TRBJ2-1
CATSDSGDRYNEQFF
TGTGCCACCAGTGATTCCGGGGACCGTTACAATGAGCAGTTCTTC
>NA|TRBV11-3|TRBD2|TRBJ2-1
CASSLVLLAGGRFNEQFF
TGTGCCAGCAGCTTAGTTCTACTAGCGGGGGGGCGGTTCAATGAGCAGTTCTTC
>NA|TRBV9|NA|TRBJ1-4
CASSLGNSGEKLFF
TGTGCCAGCAGCCTGGGGAACAGTGGGGAAAAACTGTTTTTT
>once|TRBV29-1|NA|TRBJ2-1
CSVEDKDSLYNEQFF
TGCAGCGTTGAAGACAAGGACTCTCTTTACAATGAGCAGTTCTTC
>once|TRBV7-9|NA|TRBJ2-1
CASSFQTGYSYNEQFF
TGTGCCAGCAGCTTTCAGACGGGCTATTCCTACAATGAGCAGTTCTTC
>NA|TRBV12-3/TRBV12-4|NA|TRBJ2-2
CASRLSNTGELFF
TGTGCCAGCCGACTGTCAAACACCGGGGAGCTGTTTTTT
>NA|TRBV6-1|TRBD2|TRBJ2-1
CASRDPSGAYNEQFF
TGTGCCAGCAGAGATCCTAGCGGGGCTTACAATGAGCAGTTCTTC
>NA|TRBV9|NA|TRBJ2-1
CASSVEPGVPDEQFF
TGTGCCAGCAGCGTAGAGCCGGGGGTACCGGATGAGCAGTTCTTC
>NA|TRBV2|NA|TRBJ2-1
CASKLEVGSNEQFF
TGTGCCAGCAAGTTAGAGGTAGGGTCCAATGAGCAGTTCTTC
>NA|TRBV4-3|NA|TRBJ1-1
CASSQVRLGGTEAFF
TGCGCCAGCAGCCAAGTCCGCCTCGGGGGGACTGAAGCTTTCTTT
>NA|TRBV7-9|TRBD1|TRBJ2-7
CASSWPDRGPYEQYF
TGTGCCAGCAGCTGGCCGGACAGGGGACCCTACGAGCAGTACTTC
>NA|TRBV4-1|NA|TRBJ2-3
CASSQAPTTDTQCF
TGCGCCAGCAGCCAGGCCCCTACCACAGATACGCAGTGTTTT
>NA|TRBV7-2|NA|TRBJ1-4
CASSWRLFNEKLFF
TGTGCCAGCAGCTGGCGACTCTTTAATGAAAAACTGTTTTTT
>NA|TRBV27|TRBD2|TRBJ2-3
CASSLYAGDTDTQYF
TGTGCCAGCAGTTTATATGCGGGGGATACAGATACGCAGTATTTT
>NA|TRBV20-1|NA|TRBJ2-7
CSARAVRDTGVYEQYF
TGCAGTGCTAGAGCTGTCCGGGACACGGGGGTCTACGAGCAGTACTTC
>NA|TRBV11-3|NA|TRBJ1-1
CASSLPAPLGNTEAFF
TGTGCCAGCAGCTTACCTGCCCCCCTAGGAAACACTGAAGCTTTCTTT
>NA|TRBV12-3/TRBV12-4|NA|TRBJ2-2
CASGPRTVNTGELFF
TGTGCCAGCGGCCCGCGGACGGTGAACACCGGGGAGCTGTTTTTT
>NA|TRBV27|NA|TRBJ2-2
CASSSHRVEGTGELFF
TGTGCCAGCAGTTCCCACAGGGTTGAGGGCACCGGGGAGCTGTTTTTT
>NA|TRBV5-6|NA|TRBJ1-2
CASSLDRYRVVYGYTF
TGTGCCAGCAGCTTGGACCGGTACAGGGTAGTCTATGGCTACACCTTC
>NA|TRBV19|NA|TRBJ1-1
CASSMGGGTEAFF
TGTGCCAGTAGTATGGGGGGGGGAACTGAAGCTTTCTTT
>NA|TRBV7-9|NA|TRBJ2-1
CASSGFGGPPNEQFF
TGTGCCAGCAGCGGGTTTGGGGGGCCTCCGAATGAGCAGTTCTTC
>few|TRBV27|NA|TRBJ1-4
CASSLGGTNEKLFF
TGTGCCAGCAGTTTAGGGGGAACTAATGAAAAACTGTTTTTT
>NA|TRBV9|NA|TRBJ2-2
CASSGEYTGELFF
TGTGCCAGCAGCGGGGAGTACACCGGGGAGCTGTTTTTT
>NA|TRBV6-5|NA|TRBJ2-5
CASSPRQRQETQYF
TGTGCCAGCAGTCCGCGACAGAGACAAGAGACCCAGTACTTC
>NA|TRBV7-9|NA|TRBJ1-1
CASSQGRGKNTEAFF
TGTGCCAGCAGCCAAGGGAGGGGTAAGAACACTGAAGCTTTCTTT
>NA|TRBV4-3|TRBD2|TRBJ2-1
CASSQDGAGADEQFF
TGCGCCAGCAGCCAAGACGGGGCGGGAGCCGATGAGCAGTTCTTC
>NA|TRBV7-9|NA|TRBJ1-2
CASSLVSGFDGYTF
TGTGCCAGCAGCTTAGTATCCGGCTTCGATGGCTACACCTTC
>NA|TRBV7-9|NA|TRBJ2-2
CASSLTTPNGATGELFF
TGTGCCAGCAGCTTAACTACCCCCAATGGTGCCACCGGGGAGCTGTTTTTT
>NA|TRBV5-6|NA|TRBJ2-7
CASSPGSAHYEQYF
TGTGCCAGCAGCCCTGGGAGTGCACACTACGAGCAGTACTTC
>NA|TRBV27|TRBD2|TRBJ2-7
CASSLRGLAGTPYEQYF
TGTGCCAGCAGTTTAAGAGGGCTAGCGGGGACTCCCTACGAGCAGTACTTC
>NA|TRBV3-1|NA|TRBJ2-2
CASSQETWRGTGELFF
TGTGCCAGCAGCCAAGAAACATGGAGGGGCACCGGGGAGCTGTTTTTT
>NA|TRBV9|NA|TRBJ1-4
CASSLSPTNEKLFF
TGTGCCAGCAGCCTGAGCCCAACTAATGAAAAACTGTTTTTT
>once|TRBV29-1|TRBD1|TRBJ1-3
CSVSTGSENTIYF
TGCAGCGTTTCGACAGGGTCTGAAAACACCATATATTTT
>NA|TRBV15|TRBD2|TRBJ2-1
CATSSGTSLPSVFF
TGTGCCACCAGCTCCGGGACTAGCTTGCCCTCGGTATTCTTC
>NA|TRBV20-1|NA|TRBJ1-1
CSARDRDGRTEAFF
TGCAGTGCTAGAGATCGTGATGGTCGGACTGAAGCTTTCTTT
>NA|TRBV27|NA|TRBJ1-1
CASSLLGAASAFF
TGTGCCAGCAGTTTATTAGGGGCGGCATCGGCTTTCTTT
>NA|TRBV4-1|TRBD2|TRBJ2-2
CASSLAGGPDTGELFF
TGCGCCAGCAGCCTGGCGGGGGGCCCGGACACCGGGGAGCTGTTTTTT
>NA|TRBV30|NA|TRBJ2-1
CAWTKSRGPYNEQFF
TGTGCCTGGACTAAGTCCAGGGGTCCCTACAATGAGCAGTTCTTC
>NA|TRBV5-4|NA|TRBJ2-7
CASSSLTEADEQYF
TGTGCCAGCAGCTCGCTGACGGAGGCGGACGAGCAGTACTTC
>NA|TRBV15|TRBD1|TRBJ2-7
CATSRSMPGTGKYEQYF
TGTGCCACCAGCAGGAGCATGCCCGGGACAGGGAAGTACGAGCAGTACTTC
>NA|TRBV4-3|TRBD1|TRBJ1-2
CASSQPGQGTYGYTF
TGCGCCAGCAGCCAACCGGGACAGGGAACCTATGGCTACACCTTC
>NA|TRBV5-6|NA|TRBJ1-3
CASQDPSSGNTIYF
TGTGCCAGCCAGGATCCGAGCTCTGGAAACACCATATATTTT
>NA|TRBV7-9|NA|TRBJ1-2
CASSGGNYGYTF
TGTGCCAGCAGTGGGGGAAACTATGGCTACACCTTC
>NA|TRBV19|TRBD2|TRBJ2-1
CASSMGLADYNEQFF
TGTGCCAGTAGTATGGGTCTAGCGGATTACAATGAGCAGTTCTTC
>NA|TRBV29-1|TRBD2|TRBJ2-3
CSVVIAGGTDTQYF
TGCAGCGTCGTAATAGCGGGAGGCACAGATACGCAGTATTTT
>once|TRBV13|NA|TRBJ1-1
CASSSLLEDTEAFF
TGTGCCAGCAGCTCCCTCTTGGAAGACACTGAAGCTTTCTTT
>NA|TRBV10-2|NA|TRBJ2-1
CASIGFVDALESSYNEQFF
TGCGCCAGCATTGGGTTCGTGGACGCATTAGAGAGCTCCTACAATGAGCAGTTCTTC
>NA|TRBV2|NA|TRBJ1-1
CASSEDAGEVEAFF
TGTGCCAGCAGTGAAGACGCAGGGGAGGTTGAAGCTTTCTTT
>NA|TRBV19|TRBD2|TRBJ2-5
CASSGRAETQYF
TGTGCCAGTAGTGGGAGGGCCGAGACCCAGTACTTC
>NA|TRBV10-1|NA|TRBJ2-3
CASTINRGGSTDTQYF
TGCGCCAGCACCATCAACAGGGGAGGGAGCACAGATACGCAGTATTTT
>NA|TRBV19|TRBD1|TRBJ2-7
CASSMGQGPSYEQYF
TGTGCCAGTAGTATGGGACAGGGGCCATCCTACGAGCAGTACTTC
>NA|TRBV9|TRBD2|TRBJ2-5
CASSAGLAGARETQYF
TGTGCCAGCAGCGCCGGACTAGCGGGAGCCAGGGAGACCCAGTACTTC